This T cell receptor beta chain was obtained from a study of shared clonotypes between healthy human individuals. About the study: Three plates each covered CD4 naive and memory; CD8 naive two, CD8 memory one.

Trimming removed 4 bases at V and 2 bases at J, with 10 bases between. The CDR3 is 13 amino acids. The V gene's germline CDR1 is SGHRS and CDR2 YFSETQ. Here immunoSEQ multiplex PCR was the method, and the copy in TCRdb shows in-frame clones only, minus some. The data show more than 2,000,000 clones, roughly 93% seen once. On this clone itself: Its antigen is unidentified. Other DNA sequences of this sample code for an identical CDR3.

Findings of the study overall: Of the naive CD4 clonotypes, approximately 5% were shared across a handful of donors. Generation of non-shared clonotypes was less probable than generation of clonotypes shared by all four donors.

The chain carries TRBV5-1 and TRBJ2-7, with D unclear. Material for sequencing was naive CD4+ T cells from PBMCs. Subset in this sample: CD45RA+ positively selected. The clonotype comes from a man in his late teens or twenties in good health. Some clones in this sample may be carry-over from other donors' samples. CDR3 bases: TGCGCCAGCAGCCCGGATCGGGCCTACGAGCAGTACTTC. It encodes CASSPDRAYEQYF.